These 10 T cell receptor beta chains were all obtained from the same sample, sequenced in a study of shared clonotypes between healthy human individuals. CD8 cells classed as naive were CD45RO-negative and positively selected for CCR7, excluding terminally differentiated effector memory CD45RA+ cells. Here immunoSEQ multiplex PCR was the method, and the copy in TCRdb shows in-frame clones only, minus some. The sample lists around 2,100,000 clones, 85% to 95% seen once, with 0.95% to 1.5% in the top ten. Material: naive CD8+ T cells sorted from blood. The receptors shown here come from a man between 18 and 29 years old in good health.

This clone was recorded once. V is TRBV10-3 and J is TRBJ2-2, with TRBD2 matching 8 bases. The CDR3 is 16 amino acids. With V trimmed by 4 bases and J by 5 bases, 9 bases remained unmatched. CDR1 and CDR2 (germline): ENHRY, SYGVKD. The CDR3 DNA sequence: TGTGCCATCAGTGTCGGGGGGGGCCTCGGTACCGGGGAGCTGTTTTTT. This encodes CAISVGGGLGTGELFF.

The chain has TRBV5-4 and TRBJ2-5, with no clear D. This CDR3 is built from 16 residues. Germline-derived CDR1 and CDR2 are SGHNT and YYREEE (reference sequence). V was clipped by 0 bases and J by 5 bases, with 17 bases between them. DNA of the CDR3: TGTGCCAGCAGCTTGGCCGACACGTCGATGGGGGAGACCCAGTACTTC. Its protein product is CASSLADTSMGETQYF. The whole variable domain, filled in from reference TRBV5-4 and TRBJ2-5, reads ETGVTQSPTHLIKTRGQQVTLRCSSQSGHNTVSWYQQALGQGPQFIFQYYREEENGRGNFPPRFSGLQFPNYSSELNVNALELDDSALYLCASSLADTSMGETQYFGPGTRLLVL.

The V and J genes are TRBV30 and TRBJ2-3; 9 nucleotides align to TRBD2. CDR1 and CDR2 (germline): GTSNPN, SVGIG (reference sequence). J was trimmed by 3 bases and V by 4 bases; bases with no gene match: 5. The CDR3 contains 14 residues. This CDR3 reads CAWMAGGWTDTQYF. CDR3 coding DNA: TGTGCCTGGATGGCGGGGGGGTGGACAGATACGCAGTATTTT.

The CDR3 is CSVEDRGTGGVEQYF. The DNA for the CDR3 is TGCAGCGTTGAAGATCGAGGGACAGGGGGCGTCGAGCAGTACTTC. The genes are TRBV29-1 and TRBJ2-7, with 12 bases identical to TRBD1. Germline assignment: CDR1 SQVTM and CDR2 ANQGSEA. V trimming: 0 bases; J trimming: 6 bases; junction bases outside the gene matches: 6. The CDR3 length is 15 residues.

J is TRBJ2-7 and V is TRBV5-4; 10 bases are shared with TRBD2. The length of the CDR3 is 15 residues. Germline V CDR1 and CDR2: SGHNT, YYREEE (reference sequence). Trimming took 0 bases from V and 3 from J; bases not matched to a gene: 3. The CDR3 nucleotides are TGTGCCAGCAGCTTGGTGGCTAGCGGGAGCTACGAGCAGTACTTC. Translation: CASSLVASGSYEQYF.

The chain employs TRBV27 and TRBJ2-3; TRBD2 might be the D (5 bases). Germline CDR1 reads MNHEY; CDR2 reads SMNVEV (reference sequence). The CDR3 contains 13 residues. With 0 bases removed from V and 7 bases from J, the gap between germline ends came to 8 bases. The CDR3 is CASSLSSGYTQYF. In nucleotides, the CDR3 is TGTGCCAGCAGTTTATCGAGCGGCTATACGCAGTATTTT.

The V and J genes are TRBV30 and TRBJ1-6; the D is unclear. Germline CDR1 reads GTSNPN; CDR2 reads SVGIG (reference sequence). Trimming removed 1 base from V and 2 bases from J, with 15 bases in between. The CDR3 consists of 17 residues. CDR3 residues: CAWSEVMGRPYNSPLHF. The CDR3 DNA reads TGTGCCTGGAGTGAAGTTATGGGGAGGCCCTATAATTCACCCCTCCACTTT.

The chain employs TRBV2 and TRBJ2-3; D uncertain. Germline V gives CDR1 SNHLY, CDR2 FYNNEI. This CDR3 has 15 residues. With 0 bases removed from V and 4 bases from J, the gap between germline ends came to 11 bases. CDR3 coding DNA: TGTGCCAGCAGTGAAGCTCCTCAGAGCTCAGATACGCAGTATTTT. It encodes CASSEAPQSSDTQYF.

Comments on this clone: This sample includes further DNA sequences coding for the same CDR3. This sequence joins TRBV28 and TRBJ1-1, with TRBD1 as a possible D gene (6 bases). This CDR3 has 13 residues. In germline, CDR1 is MDHEN, CDR2 SYDVKM. The V end was cut by 3 bases, the J end by 4 bases, with 9 bases between. CDR3 nucleotides: TGTGCCAGCAGTTTCAGGGGACCCACTGAAGCTTTCTTT. Translated: CASSFRGPTEAFF.

This chain uses TRBV2 with TRBJ2-7; D may be TRBD2 (6 bases). Trimming pared 5 bases from V and 1 base from J, leaving 18 bases between. The germline gives CDR1 SNHLY, CDR2 FYNNEI. The CDR3 contains 16 residues. This chain's CDR3 is CASSFYYGAGSYEQYF. CDR3 in DNA: TGTGCCAGCAGTTTCTACTACGGGGCGGGGTCCTACGAGCAGTACTTC.